This entry lists 23 T cell receptor beta chains sequenced from one sample in a study of cytomegalovirus exposure and HLA in healthy donors. The primer mix had 60 Vbeta and 13 Jbeta primers. This table comes from immunoSEQ multiplex PCR, and its TCRdb copy is limited to in-frame clones, with some not included. The sample shows 90,000 to 110,000 clones, under 80% of them seen only once. The sequenced sample was PBMCs. The receptors originated from a woman aged 45-59 years in good health and CMV-seropositive.

The chain carries TRBV10-3 and TRBJ2-7, with 11 positions matching TRBD1. Trimming took 11 bases from V and 4 from J; bases not matched to a gene: 10. The CDR3 contains 14 residues. Per germline, CDR1 ENHRY and CDR2 SYGVKD. The CDR3 sequence: CAVSGTGGQYEQYF. The CDR3 DNA reads TGTGCCGTTTCCGGGACAGGGGGGCAATACGAGCAGTACTTC.

Notes on this clone: One end of the junction fails to match germline, which may point to a read error. The chain has TRBV7-9 and TRBJ2-1; D gene ambiguous. The CDR3 runs 13 residues. The germline gives CDR1 SEHNR, CDR2 FQNEAQ (reference sequence). The DNA for the CDR3 is TGTTCCAGCAGCTTAGACGCCGGGAATGAGCAGTTCTTC. It translates to CSSSLDAGNEQFF.

This chain connects TRBV6-1 to TRBJ1-1; D remains ambiguous. Germline V CDR1 and CDR2: MNHNS, SASEGT. This CDR3 has 14 amino acids. V was trimmed by 4 bases and J by 1 base, leaving 10 bases between them. Written as DNA, the CDR3 is TGTGCCAGCAGTGTTCAGGTTACGAACACTGAAGCTTTCTTT. Protein product: CASSVQVTNTEAFF.

The sample holds one count of this clone. The gene calls are TRBV5-4 and TRBJ2-1, with TRBD1 matching 10 bases. Germline assignment: CDR1 SGHNT and CDR2 YYREEE (reference sequence). The CDR3 length is 15 residues. Trimming at V came to 6 bases and at J to 7 bases, leaving 10 bases not matched to a gene. The CDR3, as DNA: TGTGCCAGCACCTCACCGGGACAGGGGACGAATGAGCAGTTCTTC. Its protein product is CASTSPGQGTNEQFF.

The chain combines TRBV7-2 with TRBJ2-2; 7 positions agree with TRBD1. This CDR3 contains 18 residues. Unmatched junction bases numbered 15, after V lost 4 bases and J lost 4 bases. CDR1 and CDR2 (germline): SGHTA, FQGNSA. CDR3 in DNA: TGTGCCAGCAGCTCCCATAGGACAGGCCCTTTTGGCACCGGGGAGCTGTTTTTT. Translated: CASSSHRTGPFGTGELFF.

The CDR3 coding sequence is TGTGCCAGCAGTGAAGACGCGGGCCAAGAGACCCAGTACTTC. It encodes CASSEDAGQETQYF. The chain recombines TRBV2 with TRBJ2-5, with D tentatively TRBD2 (5 bases). Germline CDR1 reads SNHLY; CDR2 reads FYNNEI. This CDR3 is built from 14 residues. The V gene lost 1 base and the J gene lost 1 base, with 7 bases spanning the gap.

This clone turned up a few times. The same CDR3 arises from other DNA sequences in this sample as well. The chain combines TRBV19 with TRBJ2-3; 9 positions agree with TRBD2. The CDR3 runs 14 residues. V lost 6 bases and J lost 0; bases outside the gene matches: 1. Germline lookup yields CDR1 LNHDA and CDR2 SQIVND (reference sequence). In DNA form, the CDR3 reads TGTGCCAGTAGGACTAGCGGAAGCACAGATACGCAGTATTTT. It yields the protein CASRTSGSTDTQYF.

The genes are TRBV20-1 and TRBJ1-2; 9 nucleotides agree with TRBD1. V lost 6 bases, J lost 8 bases, and 4 bases stayed unmatched. In germline, CDR1 is DFQATT, CDR2 SNEGSKA (reference sequence). This CDR3 has 11 amino acids. CDR3 sequence: CSAGQGGGYTF. CDR3 bases: TGCAGTGCGGGACAGGGCGGCGGCTACACCTTC.

This clone was recorded a few times. The V gene is TRBV11-2, the J gene TRBJ2-3; the match to TRBD2 covers 15 bases. V lost 3 bases to trimming and J lost 6 bases; unmatched junction nucleotides: 4. The germline CDR1 and CDR2 sequences are SGHAT and FQNNGV. The length of the CDR3 is 16 residues. The CDR3 nucleotides are TGTGCCAGCAGCTTCGGGACTAGCGGGGGGTCCGATACGCAGTATTTT. Protein: CASSFGTSGGSDTQYF.

V usage is TRBV20-1 and J usage is TRBJ2-1; D call uncertain. Trimming shortened V by 6 bases and J by 7 bases, and 7 bases separated the two germline ends. The germline V gene encodes CDR1 DFQATT and CDR2 SNEGSKA (reference sequence). The CDR3 covers 10 residues. CDR3 nucleotides: TGCAGTGCCCTCAGTAATGAGCAGTTCTTC. Protein sequence: CSALSNEQFF.

This clone was counted only a few times. This chain joins TRBV2 and TRBJ1-6, with 9 positions matching TRBD1. Germline CDR1 reads SNHLY; CDR2 reads FYNNEI. The length of the CDR3 is 15 residues. Trimming cost V 8 bases and J 9 bases; bases outside gene matches: 11. The CDR3 DNA follows: TGTGCCAGCGGCCGGACAGGGGAGGTGGGTTCACCCCTCCACTTT. This codes for CASGRTGEVGSPLHF.

The genes are TRBV2 and TRBJ2-3; 7 bases match TRBD2. Per the germline V gene, CDR1 is SNHLY and CDR2 is FYNNEI. The CDR3 contains 15 residues. With V trimmed by 7 bases and J by 7 bases, 14 bases remained unmatched. The CDR3 DNA is TGTGCCAGCACCCCCGGGACTACATCCGGAAATACGCAGTATTTT. Protein product: CASTPGTTSGNTQYF. Filled out from reference TRBV2 and TRBJ2-3, the complete variable domain reads EPEVTQTPSHQVTQMGQEVILRCVPISNHLYFYWYRQILGQKVEFLVSFYNNEISEKSEIFDDQFSVERPDGSNFTLKIRSTKLEDSAMYFCASTPGTTSGNTQYFGPGTRLTVL.

The V call is TRBV18, the J call TRBJ2-3, with 9 positions matching TRBD2. The CDR3 is 16 amino acids. The V gene end was trimmed by 4 bases and the J gene end by 2 bases; junction bases not matched to a gene: 7. Looked up from germline, CDR1 is KGHSH and CDR2 is LQKENI. CDR3 nucleotide sequence: TGTGCCAGCTCACGACAGACTAGCGGACACACAGATACGCAGTATTTT. Encoded protein: CASSRQTSGHTDTQYF.

This chain connects TRBV2 to TRBJ2-1, with 7 bases lining up with TRBD2. With V trimmed by 1 base and J by 5 bases, 8 bases remained unmatched. Looked up from germline, CDR1 is SNHLY and CDR2 is FYNNEI. This CDR3 is built from 16 residues. The CDR3 bases are TGTGCCAGCAGTGAAGGACTAGCTCAAGGAGACAATGAGCAGTTCTTC. Its translation is CASSEGLAQGDNEQFF.

The V and J genes are TRBV7-2 and TRBJ1-1, with TRBD1 matching 8 bases. Trimming at V came to 3 bases and at J to 2 bases, leaving 5 bases not matched to a gene. The CDR3 totals 15 residues. In germline, CDR1 is SGHTA, CDR2 FQGNSA. The CDR3 DNA reads TGTGCCAGCAGCTTTGACAGGGGACTTAACACTGAAGCTTTCTTT. Translating it yields CASSFDRGLNTEAFF.

The chain links TRBV5-6 to TRBJ2-7; TRBD2 matches 14 bases. The CDR3 is made up of 16 amino acids. Germline V lookup: CDR1 SGHDT, CDR2 YYEEEE. After removal of 3 bases from V and 7 bases from J, the junction contained 9 bases not matched to a gene. The CDR3 nucleotides are TGTGCCAGCAGCTACTCGACTAGCGGGAGGGCGGGTGAGCAGTACTTC. Protein: CASSYSTSGRAGEQYF.

This rearrangement joins TRBV13 to TRBJ1-6; TRBD1 aligns across 7 bases. CDR1 is PRHDT and CDR2 is FYEKMQ in the germline V gene (reference sequence). V gave up 5 bases and J gave up 9 bases; unmatched junction bases: 7. This CDR3 is 14 amino acids long. CDR3 coding DNA: TGTGCCAGCAGCAACCGGGACAGACCTTCACCCCTCCACTTT. Translating gives CASSNRDRPSPLHF.

CDR3 DNA: TGTGCCAGCAGCAGCCGGGACAGGGGATCCTACGAGCAGTACTTC. It codes for CASSSRDRGSYEQYF. This sequence joins TRBV21-1 and TRBJ2-7; the table assigns TRBD1, which was not confirmed against the DNA. TRBV21-1 is deemed a pseudogene. The CDR3 is 15 amino acids.

The chain uses TRBV9 and TRBJ2-5; tentatively, D is TRBD2 (5 bases). The CDR3 has 12 residues. Trimming pared 0 bases from V and 5 bases from J, leaving 5 bases between. Germline V CDR1 and CDR2: SGDLS, YYNGEE. The CDR3: CASSVGEETQYF. CDR3 nucleotides: TGTGCCAGCAGCGTAGGGGAGGAGACCCAGTACTTC.

In regard to this clone: This sample includes further DNA sequences coding for the same CDR3. V usage is TRBV15 and J usage is TRBJ2-5; 8 nucleotides line up with TRBD1. Per germline, CDR1 LNHNV and CDR2 YYDKDF (reference sequence). The trim removed 0 bases at V and 5 bases at J, leaving 5 bases unmatched. The CDR3 is made up of 15 amino acids. CDR3 in DNA: TGTGCCACCAGCAGAGACCCCACAGGGGGGGAGACCCAGTACTTC. This sequence encodes CATSRDPTGGETQYF.

The CDR3 reads CASSPLDRSTEAFF. Written as DNA, the CDR3 is TGCGCCAGCAGCCCACTCGACAGGAGCACTGAAGCTTTCTTT. The V gene is TRBV5-1, the J gene TRBJ1-1; the D gene is possibly TRBD1 (6 bases). CDR1 is SGHRS and CDR2 is YFSETQ in the germline V gene. The CDR3 is made up of 14 amino acids. Trimming removed 4 bases from V and 4 bases from J, with 14 bases in between.

The chain recombines TRBV6-4 with TRBJ2-7; a weak D match, TRBD1 (6 bases). The V and J ends lost 3 bases and 3 bases respectively, with 12 bases between them. Germline V gene data show CDR1 as MRHNA and CDR2 as SNTAGT. The CDR3 has 14 amino acids. The CDR3 DNA reads as TGTGCCAGCAGTGAATGGCAGGGGATCTACGAGCAGTACTTC. This sequence encodes CASSEWQGIYEQYF.

This chain links TRBV18 with TRBJ2-7; TRBD2 is a possible D gene (5 bases). The CDR3 totals 12 residues. Trimming stripped 6 bases from V and 5 bases from J, with 11 bases between. CDR1 is KGHSH and CDR2 is LQKENI in the germline V gene. The DNA for the CDR3 is TGTGCCAGCTCCCCGGAGGTCCACGAGCAGTACTTC. As protein: CASSPEVHEQYF.